This T cell receptor (beta chain) was recorded in a study of beta chain features in type 1 diabetes. Germline CDR1 LGHNA, CDR2 YNFKEQ. This CDR3 region has 18 residues. Trimming took 0 bases from V and 4 from J; bases not matched to a gene: 8. This clone was seen once. As every portion of the isolated RNA was reverse transcribed, the sequencing read expressed TCRB transcripts. Samples of naive, central memory and regulatory T cells yielded a mean of approximately 3.9 million reads. Clones were read by immunoSEQ multiplex PCR, and TCRdb kept only the in-frame ones, dropping some. The sample holds about 320,000 clones, about 14% seen once.

The TCR sequence derives from a man aged 30 to 39 in good health. Sequencing was done on a sample of central memory CD4+ T cells from blood. The chain employs TRBV4-2 and TRBJ2-6, with 8 nucleotides matching TRBD1. CDR3 region: CASSQEGQGAGGANVLTF. The CDR3 region has the DNA TGTGCCAGCAGCCAAGAAGGGCAGGGGGCTGGAGGGGCCAACGTCCTGACTTTC.